Listed here are 21 T cell receptor beta chains from one sample, sequenced in a study of blood T cell repertoires in COVID-19. Using immunoSEQ multiplex PCR, the repertoire was profiled, and TCRdb retains in-frame clones only, with some absent. Seen here are some 160,000 clones, about four fifths observed once, and the top ten hold about an eighth. The sequenced sample was peripheral blood. These receptors originate from a man between 65 and 79 years old who had recovered from COVID-19.

This clone appeared a few times. V gene TRBV4-3 combines with J gene TRBJ1-4, with 8 nucleotides matching TRBD1. The ends lost 1 base at V and 6 bases at J; junction bases unmatched: 4. This CDR3 spans 15 amino acids. Germline values: CDR1 LGHNA, CDR2 YSLEER. CDR3 sequence: CASSQGAGGDEKLFF. For the CDR3, the DNA is TGCGCCAGCAGCCAAGGGGCAGGGGGCGATGAAAAACTGTTTTTT.

This rearrangement joins TRBV3-1 (or the pseudogene TRBV3-2) to TRBJ2-7; D is ambiguous. The germline gives CDR1 LGHDT, CDR2 YNNKEL (reference sequence). V lost 1 base and J lost 2, with 6 bases in between. This CDR3 has 13 amino acids. The CDR3 spells CASSQVSPYEQYF. The CDR3 DNA reads as TGTGCCAGCAGCCAAGTTAGCCCCTACGAGCAGTACTTC.

This chain joins TRBV10-3 and TRBJ1-5, with 10 bases identical to TRBD1. Germline assignment: CDR1 ENHRY and CDR2 SYGVKD. This CDR3 comprises 15 residues. J gave up 7 bases and V 5 bases, and 8 bases lay outside the gene matches. DNA for the CDR3: TGTGCCATCAGTACGGAGGGACAGGGGAGGCAGCCCCAGCATTTT. Its protein is CAISTEGQGRQPQHF.

The chain combines TRBV5-5 with TRBJ2-7; 8 bases agree with TRBD2. J lost 1 base, V lost 4 bases, and 10 bases had no gene match. This CDR3 is built from 16 residues. Germline lookup yields CDR1 SGHKS and CDR2 YYEKEE (reference sequence). The CDR3 nucleotides are TGTGCCAGCAGCAGCCAACTAGCGGAGGGATCCTACGAGCAGTACTTC. This codes for CASSSQLAEGSYEQYF.

The chain couples TRBV5-1 to TRBJ1-6, with a possible D match to TRBD1 (5 bases). Germline assignment: CDR1 SGHRS and CDR2 YFSETQ. The CDR3 runs to 15 residues. Trimming cost V 0 bases and J 6 bases, with 10 bases left between them. The CDR3 region has the DNA TGCGCCAGCAGCTTGGGTCAGGGTCGTAATTCACCCCTCCACTTT. This encodes CASSLGQGRNSPLHF.

The gene calls are TRBV19 and TRBJ2-5, with 8 bases aligning to TRBD2. The CDR3 is 18 residues long. CDR1 and CDR2 from the germline V gene are LNHDA and SQIVND (reference sequence). Trimming took 5 bases from V and 1 from J; bases not matched to a gene: 15. In DNA form, the CDR3 reads TGTGCCAGTAGTCCCCGAACTAGCGGACCCCCGGGCCAAGAGACCCAGTACTTC. Encoded protein: CASSPRTSGPPGQETQYF.

Only one count was recorded for this clone. This chain joins TRBV5-4 and TRBJ1-4, with 9 bases lining up with TRBD1. Germline loops: CDR1 SGHNT, CDR2 YYREEE (reference sequence). This CDR3 contains 16 residues. Germline trimming cut 4 bases from V and 2 bases from J; bases unmatched to any gene: 6. The CDR3 DNA follows: TGTGCCAGCAGCCCCGGGACAGGGACCACTAATGAAAAACTGTTTTTT. Its protein is CASSPGTGTTNEKLFF.

The chain couples TRBV7-8 to TRBJ2-1, with D possibly matching TRBD2 (5 bases). Germline V gene sequence: CDR1 SGHVS, CDR2 FQNEAQ. V was cut by 0 bases and J by 5 bases, with 11 bases left in between. The CDR3 runs 15 residues. The DNA of the CDR3 is TGTGCCAGCAGCTTAGCGTATGGGGAGAACAATGAGCAGTTCTTC. Its protein is CASSLAYGENNEQFF.

The chain joins TRBV2 to TRBJ2-1; TRBD1 matches 12 bases. Trimming at V came to 3 bases and at J to 2 bases, leaving 2 bases not matched to a gene. The CDR3 is 16 amino acids. The germline V gene has CDR1 SNHLY and CDR2 FYNNEI. The chain's CDR3 is CASSDGTGGAYNEQFF. The CDR3 DNA is TGTGCCAGCAGTGACGGGACAGGGGGCGCCTACAATGAGCAGTTCTTC.

The chain combines TRBV6-5 with TRBJ1-6; 7 bases are a match to TRBD1. This CDR3 contains 14 residues. The V gene end was trimmed by 2 bases and the J gene end by 10 bases; junction bases not matched to a gene: 5. Germline CDR1 MNHEY, CDR2 SVGAGI. CDR3 sequence reads: CASSYRQGGSPLHF. As DNA, the CDR3 is TGTGCCAGCAGTTACAGACAGGGTGGGTCACCCCTCCACTTT.

The chain carries TRBV19 and TRBJ2-2; TRBD2 aligns across 7 bases. Per germline, CDR1 LNHDA and CDR2 SQIVND (reference sequence). The V gene end was trimmed by 4 bases and the J gene end by 3 bases; junction bases not matched to a gene: 2. This CDR3 region has 14 residues. Here the CDR3 DNA reads TGTGCCAGTAGTAGTCTAGCGGACACCGGGGAGCTGTTTTTT. This encodes CASSSLADTGELFF.

CDR3 sequence: CASRFPGQGRNTGELFF. DNA for the CDR3: TGTGCAAGTCGCTTCCCGGGACAGGGGAGGAACACCGGGGAGCTGTTTTTT. The chain uses TRBV12-2 and TRBJ2-2; the table's D gene call, TRBD1, was not cross checked with the DNA. TRBV12-2 is listed as a pseudogene. This CDR3 is 17 amino acids long.

The chain recombines TRBV6-5 with TRBJ2-7; weak D call: TRBD2 (5 bases). Looked up from germline, CDR1 is MNHEY and CDR2 is SVGAGI. The CDR3 has 14 amino acids. V dropped 7 bases and J dropped 0 bases, with 13 bases sitting between them. The CDR3 sequence is CASIHGGSSYEQYF. CDR3 nucleotide sequence: TGTGCCAGCATTCACGGTGGGAGCTCCTACGAGCAGTACTTC.

This chain joins TRBV6-5 and TRBJ2-3; maybe TRBD2 (5 bases). CDR3 length: 15 amino acids. Trimming shortened V by 0 bases and J by 6 bases, and 13 bases separated the two germline ends. CDR1 MNHEY and CDR2 SVGAGI come from the germline V gene. CDR3 nucleotide sequence: TGTGCCAGCAGTTACTCCCGTTTGCGGGCGGATACGCAGTATTTT. It translates to CASSYSRLRADTQYF.

The rearrangement uses TRBV6-5 and TRBJ2-3; D is unclear. The ends were cut back, 0 bases at V and 2 bases at J, with 6 bases in the middle. Germline lookup yields CDR1 MNHEY and CDR2 SVGAGI. This CDR3 is 14 amino acids long. The CDR3 nucleotides are TGTGCCAGCAGTTACTCGACTTACACAGATACGCAGTATTTT. This gives the protein CASSYSTYTDTQYF.

A single count supports this clone. The chain has TRBV4-1 and TRBJ2-1; TRBD2 matches 7 bases. After removal of 4 bases from V and 8 bases from J, the junction contained 11 bases not matched to a gene. Germline CDR1 is MGHRA and CDR2 is YSYEKL. The CDR3 totals 15 residues. CDR3 sequence reads: CASSLSGTTRDEQFF. DNA of the CDR3: TGCGCCAGCAGCCTTTCCGGGACTACCCGGGATGAGCAGTTCTTC.

The chain couples TRBV6-2 or TRBV6-3 to TRBJ2-7, with 9 bases fitting TRBD1. Germline V gene data show CDR1 as MNHEY and CDR2 as SVGEGT. This CDR3 has 16 residues. V trimming: 0 bases; J trimming: 4 bases; junction bases outside the gene matches: 7. The CDR3 sequence: CASSYSGTGRRYEQYF. The CDR3, as DNA: TGTGCCAGCAGTTACTCAGGGACAGGGAGGAGGTACGAGCAGTACTTC.

The genes are TRBV5-1 and TRBJ2-1, with 7 positions matching TRBD2. V dropped 3 bases and J dropped 8; count of bases not matched to a gene: 11. Germline V CDR1 and CDR2: SGHRS, YFSETQ. CDR3 size: 15 residues. The CDR3 coding sequence is TGCGCCAGCAGCTCCCAAGCGGGATTAGTCTATGAGCAGTTCTTC. Protein sequence: CASSSQAGLVYEQFF.

A note on this clone: The sample carries other DNA sequences with the same CDR3. The rearrangement links TRBV29-1 to TRBJ2-1; TRBD1 is a possible D gene (5 bases). In germline, CDR1 is SQVTM, CDR2 ANQGSEA. The length of the CDR3 is 12 residues. Trimming removed 4 bases from V and 3 bases from J, with 7 bases in between. Written as DNA, the CDR3 is TGCAGCGTTGGGCAGGGCTACAATGAGCAGTTCTTC. Amino acids: CSVGQGYNEQFF.

The chain combines TRBV3-1 (or the pseudogene TRBV3-2) with TRBJ1-5; possible D gene TRBD1, 5 bases. The CDR3 is 16 amino acids. V was pared by 0 bases and J by 6 bases, with 15 bases between. In germline, CDR1 is LGHDT, CDR2 YNNKEL (reference sequence). CDR3 DNA: TGTGCCAGCAGCCAAGATGTGGGGGGAAGGGGTCAGCCCCAGCATTTT. Its protein is CASSQDVGGRGQPQHF.

The chain has TRBV6-2 or TRBV6-3 and TRBJ2-5; 7 bases agree with TRBD2. V lost 4 bases, J lost 2 bases, and 7 bases stayed unmatched. Germline assignment: CDR1 MNHEY and CDR2 SVGEGT. CDR3 length: 15 amino acids. The CDR3 nucleotides are TGTGCCAGCAGTTTTCATACAGCGGGGCAAGAGACCCAGTACTTC. Amino acids: CASSFHTAGQETQYF.